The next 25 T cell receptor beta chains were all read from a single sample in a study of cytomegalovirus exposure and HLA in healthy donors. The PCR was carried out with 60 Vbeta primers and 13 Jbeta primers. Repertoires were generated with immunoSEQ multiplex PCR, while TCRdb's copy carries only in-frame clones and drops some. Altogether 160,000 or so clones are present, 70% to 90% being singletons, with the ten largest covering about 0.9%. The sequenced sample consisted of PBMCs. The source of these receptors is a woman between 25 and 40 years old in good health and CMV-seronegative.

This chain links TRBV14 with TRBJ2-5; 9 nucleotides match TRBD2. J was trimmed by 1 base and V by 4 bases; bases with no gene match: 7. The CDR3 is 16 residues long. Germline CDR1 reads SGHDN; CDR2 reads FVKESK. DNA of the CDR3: TGTGCCAGCAGCCCCTGGGCGGGGGGGAGCCAAGAGACCCAGTACTTC. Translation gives CASSPWAGGSQETQYF.

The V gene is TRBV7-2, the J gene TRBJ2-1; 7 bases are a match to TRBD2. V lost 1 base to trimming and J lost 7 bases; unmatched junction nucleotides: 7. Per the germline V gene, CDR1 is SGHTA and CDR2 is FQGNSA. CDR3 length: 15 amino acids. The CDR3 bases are TGTGCCAGCAGCTTAGGCCCTGGGACTACGAATGAGCAGTTCTTC. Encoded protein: CASSLGPGTTNEQFF. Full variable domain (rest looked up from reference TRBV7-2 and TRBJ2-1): GAGVSQSPSNKVTEKGKDVELRCDPISGHTALYWYRQSLGQGLEFLIYFQGNSAPDKSGLPSDRFSAERTGGSVSTLTIQRTQQEDSAVYLCASSLGPGTTNEQFFGPGTRLTVL.

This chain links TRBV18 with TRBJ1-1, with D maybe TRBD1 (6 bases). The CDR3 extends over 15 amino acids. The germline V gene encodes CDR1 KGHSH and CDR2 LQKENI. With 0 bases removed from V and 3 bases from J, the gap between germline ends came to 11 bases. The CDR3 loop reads CASSPPTGLDTEAFF. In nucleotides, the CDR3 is TGTGCCAGCTCACCACCGACAGGTTTGGACACTGAAGCTTTCTTT.

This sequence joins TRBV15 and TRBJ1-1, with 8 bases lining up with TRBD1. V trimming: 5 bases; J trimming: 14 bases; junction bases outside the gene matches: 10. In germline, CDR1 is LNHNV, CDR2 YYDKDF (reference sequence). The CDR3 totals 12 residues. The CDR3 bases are TGTGCCACCAGCCCTGGGACAGGCCAAATATTCTTT. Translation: CATSPGTGQIFF.

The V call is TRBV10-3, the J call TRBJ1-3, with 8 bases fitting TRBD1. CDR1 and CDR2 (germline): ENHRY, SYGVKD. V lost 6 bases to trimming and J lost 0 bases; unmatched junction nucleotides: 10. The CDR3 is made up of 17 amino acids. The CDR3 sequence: CAIRDQGALSSGNTIYF. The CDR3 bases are TGTGCCATCAGGGACCAGGGGGCCCTTAGCTCTGGAAACACCATATATTTT.

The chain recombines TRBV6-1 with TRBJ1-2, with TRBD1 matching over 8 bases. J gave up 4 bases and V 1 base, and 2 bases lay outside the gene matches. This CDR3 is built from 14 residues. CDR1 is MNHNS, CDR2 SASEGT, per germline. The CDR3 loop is CASSEGQGIYGYTF. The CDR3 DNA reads TGTGCCAGCAGTGAAGGACAGGGGATCTATGGCTACACCTTC.

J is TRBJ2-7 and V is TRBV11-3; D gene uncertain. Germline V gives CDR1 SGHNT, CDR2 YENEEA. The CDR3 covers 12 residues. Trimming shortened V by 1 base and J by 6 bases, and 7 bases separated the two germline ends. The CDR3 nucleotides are TGTGCCAGCAGCTTAGGGCCACGCGAGCAGTACTTC. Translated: CASSLGPREQYF. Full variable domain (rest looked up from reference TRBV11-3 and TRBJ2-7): EAGVVQSPRYKIIEKKQPVAFWCNPISGHNTLYWYLQNLGQGPELLIRYENEEAVDDSQLPKDRFSAERLKGVDSTLKIQPAELGDSAVYLCASSLGPREQYFGPGTRLTVT.

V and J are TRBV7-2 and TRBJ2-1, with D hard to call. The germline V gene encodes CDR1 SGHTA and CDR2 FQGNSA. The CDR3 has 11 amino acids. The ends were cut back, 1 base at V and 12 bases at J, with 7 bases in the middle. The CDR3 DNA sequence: TGTGCCAGCAGCTTAGTCAGTGTGCAGTTCTTC. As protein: CASSLVSVQFF.

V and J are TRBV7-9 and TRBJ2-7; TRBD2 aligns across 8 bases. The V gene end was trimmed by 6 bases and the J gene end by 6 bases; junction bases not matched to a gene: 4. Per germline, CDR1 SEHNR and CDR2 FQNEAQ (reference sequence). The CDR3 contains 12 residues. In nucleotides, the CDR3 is TGTGCCAGCAGACGCGGGGGGTTCGAGCAGTACTTC. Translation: CASRRGGFEQYF.

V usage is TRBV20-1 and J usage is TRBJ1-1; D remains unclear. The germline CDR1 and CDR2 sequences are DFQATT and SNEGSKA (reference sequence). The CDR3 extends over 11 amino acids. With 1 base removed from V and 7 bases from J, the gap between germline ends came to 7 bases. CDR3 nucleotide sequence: TGCAGTGCTAGAGGAGGTTATGAAGCTTTCTTT. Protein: CSARGGYEAFF.

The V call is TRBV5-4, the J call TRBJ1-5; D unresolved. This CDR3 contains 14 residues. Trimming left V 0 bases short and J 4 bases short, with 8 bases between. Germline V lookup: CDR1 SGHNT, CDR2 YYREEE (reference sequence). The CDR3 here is CASSLAGWNQPQHF. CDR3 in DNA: TGTGCCAGCAGCTTGGCGGGTTGGAATCAGCCCCAGCATTTT.

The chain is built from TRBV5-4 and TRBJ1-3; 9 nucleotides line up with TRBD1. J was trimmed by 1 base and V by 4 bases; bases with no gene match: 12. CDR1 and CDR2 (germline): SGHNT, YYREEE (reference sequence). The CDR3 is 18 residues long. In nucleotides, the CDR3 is TGTGCCAGCAGCCCCCGCTTAAACAGGGGGCCGTCTGGAAACACCATATATTTT. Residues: CASSPRLNRGPSGNTIYF.

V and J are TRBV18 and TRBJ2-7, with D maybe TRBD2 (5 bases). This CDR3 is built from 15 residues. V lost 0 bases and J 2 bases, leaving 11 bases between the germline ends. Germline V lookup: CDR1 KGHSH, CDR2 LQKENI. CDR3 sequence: CASSPPSGNPYEQYF. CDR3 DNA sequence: TGTGCCAGCTCACCACCGTCGGGAAACCCCTACGAGCAGTACTTC.

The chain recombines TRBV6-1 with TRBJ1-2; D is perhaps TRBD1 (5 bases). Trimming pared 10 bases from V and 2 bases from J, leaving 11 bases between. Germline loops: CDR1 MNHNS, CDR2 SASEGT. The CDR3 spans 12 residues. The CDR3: CATSTVNYGYTF. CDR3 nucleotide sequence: TGTGCCACCTCGACAGTGAACTATGGCTACACCTTC.

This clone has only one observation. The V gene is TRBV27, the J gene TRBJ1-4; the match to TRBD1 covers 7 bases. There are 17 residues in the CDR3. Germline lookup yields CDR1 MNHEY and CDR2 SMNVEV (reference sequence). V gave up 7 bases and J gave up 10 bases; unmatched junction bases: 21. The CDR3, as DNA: TGTGCCAGCACCCCACGCCAGGGGGAGGATCTATCGGGAAAACTGTTTTTT. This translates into CASTPRQGEDLSGKLFF. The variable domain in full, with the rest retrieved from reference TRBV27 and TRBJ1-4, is EAQVTQNPRYLITVTGKKLTVTCSQNMNHEYMSWYRQDPGLGLRQIYYSMNVEVTDKGDVPEGYKVSRKEKRNFPLILESPSPNQTSLYFCASTPRQGEDLSGKLFFGSGTQLSVL.

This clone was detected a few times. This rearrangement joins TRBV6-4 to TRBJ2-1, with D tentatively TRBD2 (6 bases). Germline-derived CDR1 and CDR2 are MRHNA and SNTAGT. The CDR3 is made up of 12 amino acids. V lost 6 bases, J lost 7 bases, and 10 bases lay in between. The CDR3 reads CASRGLRNEQFF. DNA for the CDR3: TGTGCCAGCAGGGGACTTCGAAATGAGCAGTTCTTC.

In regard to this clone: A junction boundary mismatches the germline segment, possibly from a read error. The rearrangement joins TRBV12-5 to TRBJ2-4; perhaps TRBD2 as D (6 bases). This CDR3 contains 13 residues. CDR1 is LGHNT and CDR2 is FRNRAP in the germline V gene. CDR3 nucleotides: TGTGCTAGTGGTTTGCCCGGGACTCATCCTTACGGGTTC. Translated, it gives CASGLPGTHPYGF.

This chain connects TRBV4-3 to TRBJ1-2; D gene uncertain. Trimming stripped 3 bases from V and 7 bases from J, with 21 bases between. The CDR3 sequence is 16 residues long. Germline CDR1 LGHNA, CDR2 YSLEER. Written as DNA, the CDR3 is TGCGCCAGCAGCCAGACCGCGGCGGGGAAGACTGGTGGCTACACCTTC. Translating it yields CASSQTAAGKTGGYTF.

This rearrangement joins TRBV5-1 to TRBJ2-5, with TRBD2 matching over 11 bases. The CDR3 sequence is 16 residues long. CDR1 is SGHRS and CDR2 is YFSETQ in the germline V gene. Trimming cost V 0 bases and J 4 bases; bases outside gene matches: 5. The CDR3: CASSLAPTSGAETQYF. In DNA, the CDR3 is TGCGCCAGCAGCTTGGCCCCGACTAGCGGGGCAGAGACCCAGTACTTC.

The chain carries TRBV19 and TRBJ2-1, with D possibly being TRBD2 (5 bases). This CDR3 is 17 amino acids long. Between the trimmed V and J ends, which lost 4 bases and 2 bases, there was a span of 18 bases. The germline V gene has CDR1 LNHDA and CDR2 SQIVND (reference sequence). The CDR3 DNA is TGTGCCAGTAGTAAGAGGGAAGGGCCAACCGCCTACAATGAGCAGTTCTTC. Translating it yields CASSKREGPTAYNEQFF.

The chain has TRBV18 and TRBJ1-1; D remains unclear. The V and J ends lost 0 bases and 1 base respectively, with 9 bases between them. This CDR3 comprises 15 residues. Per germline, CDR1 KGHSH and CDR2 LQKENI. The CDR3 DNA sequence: TGTGCCAGCTCACCACCGGCGGGAGGGAACACTGAAGCTTTCTTT. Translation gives CASSPPAGGNTEAFF.

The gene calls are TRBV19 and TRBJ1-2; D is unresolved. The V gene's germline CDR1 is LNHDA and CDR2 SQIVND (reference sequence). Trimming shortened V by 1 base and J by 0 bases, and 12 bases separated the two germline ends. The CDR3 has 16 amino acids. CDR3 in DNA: TGTGCCAGTAGTATAGTTCGGGGTATGACTAACTATGGCTACACCTTC. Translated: CASSIVRGMTNYGYTF.

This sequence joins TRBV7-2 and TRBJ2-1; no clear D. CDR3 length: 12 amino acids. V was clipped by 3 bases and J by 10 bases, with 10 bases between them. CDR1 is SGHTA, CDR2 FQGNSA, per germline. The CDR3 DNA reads TGTGCCAGCAGCTTCTCGGTGACAGAGCAGTTCTTC. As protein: CASSFSVTEQFF.

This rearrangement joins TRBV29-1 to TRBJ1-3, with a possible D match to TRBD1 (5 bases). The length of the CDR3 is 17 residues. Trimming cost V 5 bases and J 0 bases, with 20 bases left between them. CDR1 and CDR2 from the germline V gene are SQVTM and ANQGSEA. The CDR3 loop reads CSVRLAGTYNSGNTIYF. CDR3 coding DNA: TGCAGCGTTCGCCTTGCTGGGACTTACAACTCTGGAAACACCATATATTTT.

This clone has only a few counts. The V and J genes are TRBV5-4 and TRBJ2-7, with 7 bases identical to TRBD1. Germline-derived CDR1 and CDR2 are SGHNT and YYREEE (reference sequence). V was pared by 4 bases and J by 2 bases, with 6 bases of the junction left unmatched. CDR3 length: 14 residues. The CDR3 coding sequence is TGTGCCAGCAGCCCAGGGACAGAAGCCTACGAGCAGTACTTC. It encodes CASSPGTEAYEQYF.